Included here is one TCR beta chain sequence, with context. The antigen is undetermined. Germline CDR1 SGHAT, CDR2 FQNNGV. The CDR3 runs 16 residues. The junction had 9 bases not matched to a gene; V was cut back by 4 bases and J by 0 bases. 60 Vbeta and 13 Jbeta primers were used in PCR. Some clones are missing from TCRdb's copy, which holds only in-frame ones; the method was immunoSEQ multiplex PCR. Seen here are over 85,000 clones, just over 65% observed once, and the top ten hold 2.1%. The data belong to a study of cytomegalovirus exposure and HLA in healthy donors. Study results and caveats: Sequencing depth roughly uniform across donors was assumed in presence/absence analyses. When the data were analyzed later, several of the most significant clusters appeared to be linked to common viral pathogens. The authors later found most CMV-associated TCR beta chains appeared HLA-restricted. A later analysis reportedly identified an Asian-associated ancestry cluster as carrying fewer N-insertions than the 666-donor mean.

The sequence derives from a man between 25 and 39 years old in good health and CMV-seronegative. The chain uses TRBV11-2 and TRBJ2-7; TRBD1 aligns across 7 bases. The sequenced sample was PBMCs. Here the CDR3 DNA reads TGTGCCAGCAGCTCGCGACAGGGTTGGAGCTCCTACGAGCAGTACTTC. Amino acid sequence: CASSSRQGWSSYEQYF.